The clone carrying this T cell receptor beta chain has just a few counts. Its antigen is not identified. The record originates from a study of beta chain features in type 1 diabetes. A CD45RO/CCR7/CD25/CD127/CD95/CD27 panel sorted naive, central memory, regulatory and stem cell-like memory CD4+ cells. The isolated RNA, all of it, was reverse transcribed, so expressed TCRB transcripts were what got sequenced. Assay used: immunoSEQ multiplex PCR; TCRdb lists only in-frame clones, some missing. The repertoire has about 270,000 clones, 14% of them found once; the top ten carry around 0.025%. CDR1 and CDR2 from the germline V gene are SGHRS and YFSETQ. Trimming took 1 base from V and 0 from J; bases not matched to a gene: 10. The CDR3 loop spans 18 amino acids. Study-level results: Shortening of TCRB CDR3s, moderate but significant, appeared in all four CD4+ subsets of Type 1 diabetes patients.

Sequenced material: naive CD4+ T cells from blood. This sequence was found in a woman aged 40-49 years in good health. The chain employs TRBV5-1 and TRBJ2-1, with 7 bases matching TRBD2. CDR3 region: CASSLFGGGSSSYNEQFF. In DNA, the CDR3 is TGCGCCAGCAGCTTGTTTGGGGGGGGATCTAGCTCCTACAATGAGCAGTTCTTC.